The rows below give T cell receptor beta chains drawn from one sample of a study of blood T cell repertoires in COVID-19. This table comes from immunoSEQ multiplex PCR, and its TCRdb copy is limited to in-frame clones, with some not included. The repertoire has under 300,000 clones, under 95% of them found once; the top ten carry approximately 2%. The sequenced sample consisted of PBMCs or T cells enriched from blood (not recorded which). All receptors derive from a woman under 30 who had recovered from COVID-19. The CDR3 runs from the conserved cysteine through the conserved F or W. Fields, in order: V gene, J gene, D gene, clone size, CDR3 protein, CDR3 DNA. A D gene is named only where the DNA matches it firmly. Some rows mark clone size as missing; the rest say once, few, many or name a class of expanded clone.

>TRBV19|TRBJ1-2|TRBD1|once
CASSIQGANYGYTF
TGTGCCAGTAGTATCCAGGGGGCAAACTATGGCTACACCTTC
>TRBV4-1|TRBJ1-1|-|-
CASSQDYRENTEAFF
TGCGCCAGCAGCCAAGATTACAGAGAGAACACTGAAGCTTTCTTT
>TRBV18|TRBJ2-3|TRBD1|-
CASSLGTGVTTDTQYF
TGTGCCAGCTCACTGGGGACAGGGGTAACCACAGATACGCAGTATTTT
>TRBV7-7|TRBJ2-7|-|-
CASSPLPGLSSYEQYF
TGTGCTAGCAGCCCCTTGCCGGGACTCAGCTCCTACGAGCAGTACTTC
>TRBV12-3/TRBV12-4|TRBJ1-2|-|-
CASRDYTGSGYTF
TGTGCCAGCAGGGACTATACAGGTAGTGGCTACACCTTC
>TRBV5-6|TRBJ1-2|-|-
CASSSTGLNADGYTF
TGTGCCAGCAGCTCTACAGGGCTGAATGCGGACGGCTACACCTTC
>TRBV6-5|TRBJ1-2|-|-
CASSYKQENYGYTF
TGTGCCAGCAGTTACAAACAGGAGAACTATGGCTACACCTTC
>TRBV19|TRBJ1-1|-|-
CASQPGPGRGTEAFF
TGTGCCAGCCAGCCCGGCCCGGGCCGGGGCACTGAAGCTTTCTTT
>TRBV12-3/TRBV12-4|TRBJ2-1|-|-
CASSLPGNEQFF
TGTGCCAGCAGTTTACCGGGCAATGAGCAGTTCTTC
>TRBV27|TRBJ2-3|-|once
CASSWDFRTDTQYF
TGTGCCAGCAGTTGGGACTTTCGCACAGATACGCAGTATTTT
>TRBV18|TRBJ1-3|TRBD1|-
CASSDRVSGNTIYF
TGTGCCAGCTCGGACAGGGTCTCTGGAAACACCATATATTTT
>TRBV23-1|TRBJ2-5|TRBD1|once
CASSQPGQQETQYF
TGCGCCAGCAGTCAACCGGGACAGCAAGAGACCCAGTACTTC
>TRBV19|TRBJ2-5|TRBD1|-
CASNPGTGDFQETQYF
TGTGCCAGTAACCCAGGGACAGGCGATTTCCAAGAGACCCAGTACTTC
>TRBV5-4|TRBJ2-2|-|-
CASSPPGLNTGELFF
TGTGCCAGCAGCCCCCCCGGTCTTAACACCGGGGAGCTGTTTTTT
>TRBV28|TRBJ1-2|TRBD1|few
CASSTQGDLGRGYTF
TGTGCCAGCAGCACACAGGGGGACTTGGGACGTGGCTACACCTTC
>TRBV9|TRBJ1-3|-|-
CASSVVGSEDTIYF
TGTGCCAGCAGCGTAGTTGGATCAGAGGACACCATATATTTT
>TRBV6-5|TRBJ1-1|-|-
CASSYSSRGGTEAFF
TGTGCCAGCAGTTACTCGAGTCGGGGAGGCACTGAAGCTTTCTTT
>TRBV19|TRBJ1-2|-|-
CASSYRREIIDGYTF
TGTGCCAGTAGTTACCGCAGGGAAATTATAGATGGCTACACCTTC
>TRBV7-6|TRBJ1-6|TRBD1|-
CASSSPQARGYNSPLHF
TGTGCCAGCAGCTCTCCCCAGGCCAGGGGGTATAATTCACCCCTCCACTTT
>TRBV7-2|TRBJ1-3|-|-
CASSPLMSSGNTIYF
TGTGCCAGCAGCCCACTGATGAGCTCTGGAAACACCATATATTTT
>TRBV7-6|TRBJ1-2|-|-
CASSLVGGGLDYGYTF
TGTGCCAGCAGCTTAGTAGGAGGAGGGTTGGACTATGGCTACACCTTC
>TRBV27|TRBJ1-2|-|-
CASSFKGGYGYTF
TGTGCCAGCAGTTTCAAGGGAGGCTATGGCTACACCTTC
>TRBV3-1/TRBV3-2|TRBJ1-1|-|-
CASGRGNTEAFF
TGTGCCAGCGGCAGGGGCAACACTGAAGCTTTCTTT
>TRBV6-5|TRBJ1-2|-|-
CASSYSMGGDGYTF
TGTGCCAGCAGTTACTCGATGGGAGGGGATGGCTACACCTTC
>TRBV6-1|TRBJ1-2|TRBD1|-
CASSEADRGNDGYTF
TGTGCCAGCAGTGAAGCGGACAGGGGGAATGATGGCTACACCTTC
>TRBV19|TRBJ1-1|-|-
CASSTGRGNTEAFF
TGTGCCAGTAGTACAGGCAGGGGGAACACTGAAGCTTTCTTT
>TRBV18|TRBJ2-1|TRBD2|-
CASSPLGRPSGYNEQFF
TGTGCCAGCTCACCTCTCGGGAGGCCTAGCGGATACAATGAGCAGTTCTTC
>TRBV2|TRBJ2-1|-|once
CASSDSGTFYEQFF
TGTGCCAGCAGTGACAGTGGGACTTTTTATGAGCAGTTCTTC
>TRBV6-1|TRBJ1-6|-|few
CASSDGSPRNSPLHF
TGTGCCAGCAGTGACGGGAGTCCGAGGAATTCACCCCTCCACTTT
>TRBV7-9|TRBJ1-1|-|-
CASSRLTGLLAEAFF
TGTGCCAGCAGCCGACTCACAGGGTTACTGGCTGAAGCTTTCTTT
>TRBV15|TRBJ2-7|-|-
CATKSGMTTYEQYF
TGTGCCACGAAATCGGGTATGACGACCTACGAGCAGTACTTC